This TCR beta chain was observed in a study of T cell responses to AZD1222 COVID-19 vaccine. Only in-frame clones appear in the TCRdb table, and some are missing; sequencing was by immunoSEQ multiplex PCR. Found here are approximately 150,000 clones, over 85% of them singletons; the top ten hold 1.5% to 2%. This sequence was found in an adult who received the AZD1222 COVID-19 vaccine. Specimen: peripheral blood, collected 28 days after the second AZD1222 dose.

This CDR3 reads CASTNWGGETQYF. The CDR3 region has the DNA TGTGCCAGCACCAACTGGGGGGGGGAGACCCAGTACTTC. The chain carries TRBV12-3 or TRBV12-4 and TRBJ2-5; 7 positions agree with TRBD2. There are 13 residues in the CDR3. Trimming at V came to 7 bases and at J to 5 bases, leaving 7 bases not matched to a gene.